Shown below are 26 T cell receptor beta chains from a single sample sequenced in a study of blood T cell repertoires in COVID-19 (dated by TCRdb to 2018 to 2020). The library was obtained by the immunoSEQ multiplex PCR assay. The source is immuneACCESS, and TCRdb retained only in-frame sequences with V and J called. Part of the clones is not carried over; for the studies checked, unresolved V genes explain less than half of this, and the remainder is unexplained. This sample holds under 85,000 clones; around 87% were observed only once. About 5% of the sample rests with the top ten. Sequencing input: peripheral blood. The receptors derive from a man over 45 with acute or convalescent COVID-19.

The genes are TRBV14 and TRBJ1-4; maybe TRBD1 (6 bases). The germline V gene encodes CDR1 SGHDN and CDR2 FVKESK. The CDR3 contains 14 residues. V dropped 4 bases and J dropped 6 bases, with 12 bases sitting between them. The CDR3, as DNA: TGTGCCAGCAGCCCAGGGGTCCGGCATGAAAAACTGTTTTTT. Amino acid sequence: CASSPGVRHEKLFF.

V is TRBV19 and J is TRBJ1-5; D gene uncertain. The CDR3 length is 14 residues. Germline CDR1 LNHDA, CDR2 SQIVND (reference sequence). V shed 1 base and J shed 9 bases, with 13 bases lying between them. The CDR3 DNA sequence: TGTGCCAGTAGTATAGGGGCAGGCCCTTTGCCCCAGCATTTT. It specifies CASSIGAGPLPQHF.

The chain employs TRBV6-1 and TRBJ2-5, with TRBD1 identical over 7 bases. The CDR3 loop spans 16 amino acids. Germline CDR1 reads MNHNS; CDR2 reads SASEGT. V lost 2 bases, J lost 0 bases, and 6 bases stayed unmatched. CDR3 nucleotides: TGTGCCAGCAGTGAATTCGCCAGGGGGTACCAAGAGACCCAGTACTTC. Protein: CASSEFARGYQETQYF.

Of note for this clone: One end of the junction fails to match germline, which may point to a read error. Here the CDR3 reads CASSLAGGGTKNIQYF. Written as DNA, the CDR3 is TGTGCCAGCAGTTTGGCGGGAGGGGGGACCAAAAACATTCAGTACTTC. The chain is built from TRBV5-6 and TRBJ2-4; 9 positions agree with TRBD2. The germline V gene has CDR1 SGHDT and CDR2 YYEEEE. The length of the CDR3 is 16 residues.

This chain links TRBV7-9 with TRBJ1-1, with TRBD1 as a possible D gene (6 bases). The CDR3 sequence is 14 residues long. The V end lost 5 bases, the J end lost 5 bases, and 15 bases lay between the germline ends. CDR1 is SEHNR, CDR2 FQNEAQ, per germline (reference sequence). CDR3 residues: CASSRVRGGTEAFF. CDR3 nucleotide sequence: TGTGCCAGCAGCCGAGTCAGGGGTGGGACTGAAGCTTTCTTT.

The chain combines TRBV27 with TRBJ1-2; D is ambiguous. With 3 bases removed from V and 10 bases from J, the gap between germline ends came to 21 bases. The germline gives CDR1 MNHEY, CDR2 SMNVEV (reference sequence). The CDR3 totals 15 residues. The DNA of the CDR3 is TGTGCCAGCAGTTTTAGCCCGGTGGATTCGATTACCTACACCTTC. Translating it yields CASSFSPVDSITYTF.

The chain joins TRBV29-1 to TRBJ2-3; 7 bases match TRBD1. This CDR3 spans 13 amino acids. After removal of 5 bases from V and 4 bases from J, the junction contained 6 bases not matched to a gene. Germline CDR1 is SQVTM and CDR2 is ANQGSEA. The CDR3 here is CSVNRGTADTQYF. For the CDR3, the DNA is TGCAGCGTTAACAGGGGTACTGCAGATACGCAGTATTTT.

The rearrangement uses TRBV18 and TRBJ2-6; D is unclear. The CDR3 spans 14 residues. Trimming shortened V by 3 bases and J by 0 bases, and 3 bases separated the two germline ends. The germline V gene encodes CDR1 KGHSH and CDR2 LQKENI. The CDR3 DNA reads as TGTGCCAGCTCACCGGCCTCTGGGGCCAACGTCCTGACTTTC. It encodes CASSPASGANVLTF.

The chain is built from TRBV5-1 and TRBJ2-5; 14 bases align to TRBD2. CDR1 and CDR2 from the germline V gene are SGHRS and YFSETQ. There are 17 residues in the CDR3. J was trimmed by 0 bases and V by 5 bases; bases with no gene match: 6. This CDR3 is CASSPGLAGANQETQYF. CDR3 in DNA: TGCGCCAGCAGTCCGGGACTAGCGGGAGCAAACCAAGAGACCCAGTACTTC. The full variable domain, completed using reference TRBV5-1 and TRBJ2-5, is KAGVTQTPRYLIKTRGQQVTLSCSPISGHRSVSWYQQTPGQGLQFLFEYFSETQRNKGNFPGRFSGRQFSNSRSEMNVSTLELGDSALYLCASSPGLAGANQETQYFGPGTRLLVL.

The chain has TRBV19 and TRBJ2-5; D is perhaps TRBD2 (6 bases). The germline V and J ends were trimmed by 1 base and 0 bases, with 9 bases remaining between them. CDR1 and CDR2 from the germline V gene are LNHDA and SQIVND (reference sequence). The length of the CDR3 is 15 residues. As DNA, the CDR3 is TGTGCCAGTAGTATAGCGGGAGCAAACCAAGAGACCCAGTACTTC. Its protein product is CASSIAGANQETQYF.

The sample holds one count of this clone. The rearrangement links TRBV2 to TRBJ1-3, with 9 bases matching TRBD1. Looked up from germline, CDR1 is SNHLY and CDR2 is FYNNEI. The CDR3 length is 16 residues. The J segment lost 0 bases and the V segment lost 5 bases, leaving 5 bases of the junction unmatched. The DNA of the CDR3 is TGTGCCAGCAGTTGGGACAGGGAATTCTCTGGAAACACCATATATTTT. This sequence encodes CASSWDREFSGNTIYF.

The CDR3 here is CASSGGLRQETQYF. The CDR3 region has the DNA TGTGCCAGCAGCGGGGGACTACGGCAAGAGACCCAGTACTTC. The V gene is TRBV5-4, the J gene TRBJ2-5, with 7 bases identical to TRBD2. V lost 4 bases and J lost 2; bases outside the gene matches: 5. Germline values: CDR1 SGHNT, CDR2 YYREEE (reference sequence). The length of the CDR3 is 14 residues.

The gene calls are TRBV27 and TRBJ2-7; weak D call: TRBD2 (6 bases). This CDR3 region has 14 residues. Germline values: CDR1 MNHEY, CDR2 SMNVEV (reference sequence). Trimming stripped 5 bases from V and 7 bases from J, with 18 bases between. CDR3 sequence: CASSVGTPPLEQYF. The CDR3 nucleotides are TGTGCCAGCAGTGTCGGGACTCCCCCTTTAGAGCAGTACTTC.

This clone is a singleton in its sample. The identical CDR3 is also encoded by other nucleotide sequences in the sample. V gene TRBV19 combines with J gene TRBJ2-5; no firm D call. CDR1 is LNHDA and CDR2 is SQIVND in the germline V gene (reference sequence). The V gene lost 1 base and the J gene lost 3 bases, with 6 bases spanning the gap. The CDR3 sequence is 13 residues long. The CDR3 DNA is TGTGCCAGTAGTATAGCTCGGGAAGAGACCCAGTACTTC. This translates into CASSIAREETQYF. Using reference TRBV19 and TRBJ2-5 for the parts outside the CDR3, the full variable domain is DGGITQSPKYLFRKEGQNVTLSCEQNLNHDAMYWYRQDPGQGLRLIYYSQIVNDFQKGDIAEGYSVSREKKESFPLTVTSAQKNPTAFYLCASSIAREETQYFGPGTRLLVL.

The CDR3 sequence is CASSSHSTNEKLFF. CDR3 nucleotide sequence: TGCGCCAGCAGCTCCCATTCAACTAATGAAAAACTGTTTTTT. The rearrangement joins TRBV5-1 to TRBJ1-4; D is ambiguous. The CDR3 has 14 amino acids. Germline values: CDR1 SGHRS, CDR2 YFSETQ. Between the trimmed V and J ends, which lost 3 bases and 0 bases, there was a span of 6 bases. Complete variable domain (other parts from reference TRBV5-1 and TRBJ1-4): KAGVTQTPRYLIKTRGQQVTLSCSPISGHRSVSWYQQTPGQGLQFLFEYFSETQRNKGNFPGRFSGRQFSNSRSEMNVSTLELGDSALYLCASSSHSTNEKLFFGSGTQLSVL.

The chain is built from TRBV12-5 and TRBJ1-5; 7 bases line up with TRBD1. CDR1 and CDR2 from the germline V gene are LGHNT and FRNRAP. This CDR3 has 15 residues. With V trimmed by 6 bases and J by 4 bases, 9 bases remained unmatched. The CDR3 loop reads CASGPTGDPNQPQHF. Written as DNA, the CDR3 is TGTGCTAGTGGCCCCACAGGGGATCCTAATCAGCCCCAGCATTTT.

This clone appeared once. V is TRBV2 and J is TRBJ1-2; D perhaps matches TRBD1 (5 bases). Looked up from germline, CDR1 is SNHLY and CDR2 is FYNNEI. This CDR3 has 14 residues. V was pared by 9 bases and J by 4 bases, with 18 bases between. The CDR3 DNA reads TGTGCCAGTACTTTTGGGGGACTGATCTATGGCTACACCTTC. Protein sequence: CASTFGGLIYGYTF. Looking up the rest from reference TRBV2 and TRBJ1-2 gives the full variable domain: EPEVTQTPSHQVTQMGQEVILRCVPISNHLYFYWYRQILGQKVEFLVSFYNNEISEKSEIFDDQFSVERPDGSNFTLKIRSTKLEDSAMYFCASTFGGLIYGYTFGSGTRLTVV.

The gene calls are TRBV19 and TRBJ2-2, with D possibly TRBD1 on 5 matching bases. The germline V gene has CDR1 LNHDA and CDR2 SQIVND (reference sequence). V was clipped by 7 bases and J by 0 bases, with 6 bases between them. The CDR3 runs to 13 residues. This CDR3 reads CASMGPNTGELFF. CDR3 in DNA: TGTGCCAGTATGGGGCCGAACACCGGGGAGCTGTTTTTT.

The V gene is TRBV4-1, the J gene TRBJ2-5; 12 bases line up with TRBD2. Losses at the gene ends were 0 bases for V and 2 bases for J; bases not matched to a gene: 13. The germline V gene encodes CDR1 MGHRA and CDR2 YSYEKL. The CDR3 loop spans 20 amino acids. The CDR3: CASSQDQGKLLAGGQETQYF. The DNA for the CDR3 is TGCGCCAGCAGCCAAGATCAGGGAAAACTACTAGCGGGAGGACAAGAGACCCAGTACTTC.

The CDR3 DNA follows: TGTGCCAGCCGTCGTTCGGAAGGGACAGACTATGGCTACACCTTC. The encoded protein is CASRRSEGTDYGYTF. The chain couples TRBV6-4 to TRBJ1-2, with TRBD1 matching over 7 bases. From germline, CDR1 is MRHNA and CDR2 SNTAGT. The length of the CDR3 is 15 residues. The V segment lost 8 bases and the J segment 3 bases; nucleotides outside the gene matches: 12.

This chain links TRBV18 with TRBJ2-1, with 7 bases identical to TRBD1. This CDR3 has 14 amino acids. CDR1 and CDR2 from the germline V gene are KGHSH and LQKENI. J lost 8 bases, V lost 3 bases, and 7 bases had no gene match. CDR3 in amino acids: CASSPVTGYDEQFF. For the CDR3, the DNA is TGTGCCAGCTCACCTGTGACAGGGTACGATGAGCAGTTCTTC.

V gene TRBV5-1 combines with J gene TRBJ2-3, with TRBD2 identical over 8 bases. J lost 3 bases, V lost 3 bases, and 6 bases had no gene match. This CDR3 has 15 residues. Germline V gene lookup returns CDR1 SGHRS and CDR2 YFSETQ. CDR3 coding DNA: TGCGCCAGCAGCTCGGGAGGGGGAGTGACAGATACGCAGTATTTT. Translating it yields CASSSGGGVTDTQYF.

V is TRBV5-1 and J is TRBJ2-1, with a tentative D call TRBD2 (5 bases). Germline V gene sequence: CDR1 SGHRS, CDR2 YFSETQ. V was trimmed by 7 bases and J by 3 bases, leaving 20 bases between them. CDR3 length: 16 amino acids. The CDR3 sequence: CASAPLRGMSYNEQFF. For the CDR3, the DNA is TGCGCCAGCGCCCCGCTTCGAGGGATGAGCTACAATGAGCAGTTCTTC.

This sequence joins TRBV19 and TRBJ2-3, with D possibly TRBD1 on 6 matching bases. Trimming cost V 5 bases and J 4 bases, with 10 bases left between them. Germline V CDR1 and CDR2: LNHDA, SQIVND (reference sequence). CDR3 size: 13 residues. CDR3 protein: CASSSQGSDTQYF. Here the CDR3 DNA reads TGTGCCAGTAGTTCACAGGGTTCAGATACGCAGTATTTT.

The V call is TRBV18, the J call TRBJ2-1; possible D gene TRBD1, 6 bases. Trimming removed 4 bases at V and 8 bases at J, with 6 bases between. The CDR3 runs 11 residues. CDR1 and CDR2 from the germline V gene are KGHSH and LQKENI. In DNA, the CDR3 is TGTGCCAGCTCACACAGGGATGAGCAGTTCTTC. This codes for CASSHRDEQFF. Filled out from reference TRBV18 and TRBJ2-1, the complete variable domain reads NAGVMQNPRHLVRRRGQEARLRCSPMKGHSHVYWYRQLPEEGLKFMVYLQKENIIDESGMPKERFSAEFPKEGPSILRIQQVVRGDSAAYFCASSHRDEQFFGPGTRLTVL.

The chain has TRBV5-5 and TRBJ1-5; 9 bases match TRBD1. Germline V lookup: CDR1 SGHKS, CDR2 YYEKEE (reference sequence). This CDR3 is 14 amino acids long. V shed 2 bases and J 6 bases; nucleotides not matched to a gene: 3. As DNA, the CDR3 is TGTGCCAGCAGCTTAAGACAGGGGGTTCAGCCCCAGCATTTT. It yields the protein CASSLRQGVQPQHF.